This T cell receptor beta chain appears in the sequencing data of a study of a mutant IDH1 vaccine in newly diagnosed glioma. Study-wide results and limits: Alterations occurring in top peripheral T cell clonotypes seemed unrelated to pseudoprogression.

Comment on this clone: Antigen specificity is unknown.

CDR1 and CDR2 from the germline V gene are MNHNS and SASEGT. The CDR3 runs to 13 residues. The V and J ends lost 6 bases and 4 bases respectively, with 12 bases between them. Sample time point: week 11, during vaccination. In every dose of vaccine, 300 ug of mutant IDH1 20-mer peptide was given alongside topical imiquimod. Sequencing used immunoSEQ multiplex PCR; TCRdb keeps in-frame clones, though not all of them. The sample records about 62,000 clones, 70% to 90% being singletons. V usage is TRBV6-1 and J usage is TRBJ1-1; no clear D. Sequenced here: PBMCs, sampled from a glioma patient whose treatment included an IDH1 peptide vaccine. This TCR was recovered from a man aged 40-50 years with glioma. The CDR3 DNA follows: TGTGCCAGCAGCCTAGGCAGGTGCACTGAAGCTTTCTTT. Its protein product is CASSLGRCTEAFF.